This record concerns one T cell receptor (beta chain) sequence. The antigen is not known. The assay was immunoSEQ multiplex PCR, and TCRdb's table has in-frame clones only and misses some. The sample has tens of thousands of clones, roughly 78% seen once. The data belong to a study of memory CD4+ T cells and cytomegalovirus serostatus. General observations from the study: Suggested: most of the CMV-linked TCR signature lies in CD4+ memory cells.

The sort gate was single viable CD3+CD4+CD8-CD45RO+ cells for memory CD4+ T cells. There are 13 residues in the CDR3. Germline loops: CDR1 GTSNPN, CDR2 SVGIG (reference sequence). V gave up 2 bases and J gave up 8 bases, with 10 bases separating them. Sequenced: memory CD4+ T cells from blood. V is TRBV30 and J is TRBJ1-6; a possible D gene is TRBD1 (5 bases). The sequence came from an adult in good health and CMV-seronegative. The CDR3 DNA sequence: TGTGCCTGGAGTTGGAGGGGCGATTCACCCCTCCACTTT. Translated: CAWSWRGDSPLHF.